This TCR beta chain was profiled in a study of vaccination and CD4 T cells after COVID-19. Looking at the study overall: Blood was drawn a median around 74 days post second dose, range 14 to 241.

Cultured CD4+ T-cell DNA underwent Oncomine TCR Beta short-read sequencing. TCRdb analysed the PCR reads with MiXCR anew, one entry per CDR3 protein. This table holds around 6,800 distinct CDR3 sequences, 40% to 45% found once. Of note for this clonotype: The target antigen is unknown.

Treatment of the sample: roughly ten-day PBMC culture with coronavirus spike peptide pools or control peptides (ViraFEST assay). Collection of the unexposed donor's CD4+ T cells took place before the COVID-19 pandemic (2011-2018). The medium had half its volume replaced with fresh IL-2 medium on days 3 and 7. If enough cells were available, CD4+ T cells from unexposed donors were probed with SARS-CoV-2 S/N and four cold-coronavirus spikes. V dropped 3 bases and J dropped 4; count of bases not matched to a gene: 6. There are 16 residues in the CDR3. The germline V gene has CDR1 SGDLS and CDR2 YYNGEE. The V gene is TRBV9, the J gene TRBJ1-6; 8 positions match TRBD1. This clonotype originated in a human donor in good health. Material for sequencing was CD4+ T cells from blood, cultured in vitro. The CDR3 bases are TGTGCCAGCAGCGGCCAGGGGGCCACATATAATTCACCCCTCCACTTT. It specifies CASSGQGATYNSPLHF.